The present T cell receptor (beta chain) was sequenced within a study of naive and memory T cell subsets. Two oligonucleotides, mixed equimolar, formed the beta constant-region primer covering TRBC1 and TRBC2. TCRdb reprocessed the UMI-ligation and nested PCR reads via MiXCR and lists one record per CDR3 protein. This sample has tens of thousands of distinct CDR3 sequences, with approximately 11% found just once. In germline, CDR1 is SGHTA, CDR2 FQGTGA. Trimming took off 6 bases at V and 3 bases at J, with 7 bases between the two ends. This CDR3 contains 12 residues. This clonotype was counted between two and nine times.

The origin of this receptor is a human donor in good health. The V gene is TRBV7-3, the J gene TRBJ2-3; D uncertain. The sample was central memory CD8+ T cells from blood. CDR3 DNA: TGTGCCAGCAGTCACCTGACAGATACGCAGTATTTT. Translating it yields CASSHLTDTQYF.